This record looks at one T cell receptor beta chain sequence and its context. Its target is unknown. The CDR3 spans 15 residues. In germline, CDR1 is SGHVS, CDR2 FNYEAQ. Trimming at V came to 5 bases and at J to 6 bases, leaving 9 bases not matched to a gene. This specimen belongs to a study of OX40 agonist ivuxolimab in advanced cancers. General study results and limits: Some patients who did not respond also had low normalized T-cell clonal expansion.

Some clones are missing from TCRdb's copy, which holds only in-frame ones; the method was immunoSEQ multiplex PCR. This sample has about 120,000 clones, with roughly 90% found just once. This specimen consisted of CD4+ or CD8+ T cells sorted from blood, obtained in a trial of the OX40 agonist ivuxolimab. V is TRBV7-6 and J is TRBJ1-1; 10 positions match TRBD1. The TCR sequence derives from an adult with an advanced solid tumor such as melanoma, head and neck, liver or kidney cancer. The DNA for the CDR3 is TGTGCCAGCAGCGCCACGGGGACAGGGGTATCTGAAGCTTTCTTT. Its translation: CASSATGTGVSEAFF. The full variable domain, with the rest looked up from reference TRBV7-6 and TRBJ1-1, is GAGVSQSPRYKVTKRGQDVALRCDPISGHVSLYWYRQALGQGPEFLTYFNYEAQQDKSGLPNDRFSAERPEGSISTLTIQRTEQRDSAMYRCASSATGTGVSEAFFGQGTRLTVV.